The 4 T cell receptor beta chains listed next were all sequenced from one sample in a study of Graves' ophthalmopathy and Graves' hyperthyroidism. Scientists amplified the TCR beta CDR3 regions from RNA transcripts. Following a first-round RT-PCR that used HTBI primers, a second-round multiplex PCR was carried out. TCRdb reanalysed the multiplex PCR reads using MiXCR and keeps one entry per CDR3 protein. The sample consists of about 740,000 distinct CDR3 sequences, 35% to 50% of them appearing once. Sequences were obtained from peripheral blood. The receptors stem from an adult man with Graves' ophthalmopathy.

Many counts were recorded for this clonotype. This chain joins TRBV9 and TRBJ2-2; a possible D gene is TRBD2 (6 bases). The germline V and J ends were trimmed by 0 bases and 5 bases, with 8 bases remaining between them. Germline lookup yields CDR1 SGDLS and CDR2 YYNGEE. This CDR3 region has 14 residues. The CDR3 bases are TGTGCCAGCAGCGTAGCCCGGGAGACCGGGGAGCTGTTTTTT. This codes for CASSVARETGELFF.

As to this clonotype: A much bigger clone sits one base away, suggesting this may be a read error. The chain carries TRBV11-3 and TRBJ2-2; D is possibly TRBD2 (5 bases). The CDR3 is 16 residues long. V lost 8 bases to trimming and J lost 4 bases, with 20 bases between them. CDR1 is SGHNT and CDR2 is YENEEA in the germline V gene. The CDR3 region is CASCSPVGAGTGELFF. DNA of the CDR3: TGTGCCAGCTGCTCACCAGTGGGCGCGGGCACCGGGGAGCTGTTTTTT.

The chain carries TRBV25-1 and TRBJ1-2, with D tentatively TRBD1 (6 bases). This CDR3 contains 15 residues. V gave up 4 bases and J gave up 4 bases, with 16 bases separating them. Germline V gene lookup returns CDR1 MGHDK and CDR2 SYGVNS. CDR3 bases: TGTGCCAGCAGTGCTAGTGCCCAGGGGACCTATGGCTACACCTTC. This codes for CASSASAQGTYGYTF.

This sequence joins TRBV7-2 and TRBJ1-2, with unresolved D. Trimming left V 5 bases short and J 4 bases short, with 14 bases between. CDR1 SGHTA and CDR2 FQGNSA come from the germline V gene. This CDR3 has 14 residues. The CDR3, as DNA: TGTGCCAGCAGCGGTCAAGTTGGTGCCTATGGCTACACCTTC. This sequence encodes CASSGQVGAYGYTF.